This T cell receptor (beta chain) derives from a study of T-cell memory formation after mild COVID-19. Study-wide points: CM and EM subsets held most contracting CD4+ clones; EMRA held CD8+ ones.

5'RACE with constant-segment primers yielded barcoded, UMI-tagged TCR alpha and TCR beta cDNA libraries. TCRdb re-called the 5' RACE reads with MiXCR, one entry per CDR3 protein. Among 550,000 to 600,000 distinct CDR3 sequences, roughly 17% were seen once, and the ten largest hold about 8.1%. The CDR3 loop spans 16 amino acids. Trimming took 1 base from V and 0 from J, leaving 12 bases between them. Germline V gene data show CDR1 as SEHNR and CDR2 as FQNEAQ (reference sequence). Concerning this clonotype: The antigen is undetermined.

The TCR was taken from an adult woman who had mild COVID-19 (a few samples of this study predate the infection). Cell type and time point are not known. This chain links TRBV7-9 with TRBJ2-5, with D hard to call. Sequencing used PBMCs or a T cell subset sorted from them (not recorded which). CDR3 nucleotides: TGTGCCAGCAGCTTAGTACCCATTTCGGACCAAGAGACCCAGTACTTC. This codes for CASSLVPISDQETQYF.